This T cell receptor beta chain was obtained from a study of blood T cell repertoires in COVID-19 (dated by TCRdb to 2020 to 2021). Concerning the study at large: Samples covering the acute and convalescent phases of COVID-19 were provided by collaborators in the United States, Italy and Spain. HLA class I and class II types, where available, came from metadata supplied by the sample provider rather than from assay-based typing. The material from the prospective study consisted of cDNA or gDNA derived from T cells, B-cell-depleted T cells, or PBMCs. Samples were obtained from the ongoing ImmuneRACE study (first 160 participants) and from about 1,300 subjects provided by 6 global collaborators. A de-identified subject ID, COVID-19 status, age in years and sex were almost always included in the sample metadata. A freely available public database, intended as a resource for researchers studying the immune response to SARS-CoV-2, is where the repertoires were released. The dataset comprised deeply sampled blood TCRbeta repertoires from subjects exposed to, actively infected with, or recovered from COVID-19.

TCRbeta CDR3 regions were amplified from genomic DNA using the immunoSEQ Assay, a bias-controlled multiplex PCR. The authors processed their data as follows. Nucleated cell counts per sample were estimated from amplification of reference gene primers within the assay. Sequence reads were collapsed and filtered to measure the absolute abundance of every unique TCRbeta CDR3 rearrangement. For each sample, productive Simpson clonality was calculated as the square root of Simpson's diversity index over productive rearrangements. This immuneACCESS table, as held by TCRdb, lists in-frame sequences with V and J called but not all clones. Of the missing ones, under half trace to an unresolved V gene in checked studies; the others have no known cause. V, J and clone size reflect that table, while D and trimming were determined from the DNA. A total of about 390,000 clones appear in this sample, about 83% of them only once. Of the sample, approximately 9.3% is held by the ten largest clones.

To note about this clone: Its antigen target is currently unknown. No much larger clone exists at a distance of one base, and base qualities are not known.

Broader findings and caveats from the paper: Clinical and demographic metadata were provided uncurated, with the amount varying by source and participant.

Inclusive of the bounding cysteine and phenylalanine, the CDR3 is 15 residues long. Only CDR3 DNA is held: 45 bases, read in frame from base 1. The germline ends are 15 bases apart after V is trimmed by 3 bases and J by 3 bases. The germline V gene specifies SGDLS as CDR1 and YYNGEE as CDR2. In the prospective study, participants were about 18 to 95 years old, resided in about two dozen geographic areas of the United States, and were enrolled through a virtual design. In the prospective study, cohorts were assigned on the basis of participant-reported clinical history obtained from a screening survey and a study questionnaire. For ImmuneRACE Cohort 3, a participant was defined as recovered based on two consecutive negative NP/OP PCR tests, clearance by a healthcare professional, or resolution of symptoms. In the prospective study, mobile phlebotomists collected whole blood, serum and a nasopharyngeal or oropharyngeal swab from each participant. Prospective study participants could optionally give additional blood draws and questionnaires over an approximately two-month period. Blood samples from the prospective study were shipped frozen or at room temperature prior to DNA extraction.

Specimen: PBMCs or T cells enriched from blood (not recorded which). This sequence was found in a woman between 50 and 59 years old who had recovered from COVID-19. The rearranged chain carries TRBV9 and TRBJ1-1; perhaps TRBD1 is the D gene, with 6 bases matching. The CDR3 has the sequence CASSGAGVRDTEAFF. Read as DNA, the sequence is TGTGCCAGCAGCGGGGCAGGGGTTCGTGACACTGAAGCTTTCTTT. Reference TRBV9 and TRBJ1-1 proteins supply the regions before and after the CDR3; the full variable domain is: DSGVTQTPKHLITATGQRVTLRCSPRSGDLSVYWYQQSLDQGLQFLIQYYNGEERAKGNILERFSAQQFPDLHSELNLSSLELGDSALYFCASSGAGVRDTEAFFGQGTRLTVV.